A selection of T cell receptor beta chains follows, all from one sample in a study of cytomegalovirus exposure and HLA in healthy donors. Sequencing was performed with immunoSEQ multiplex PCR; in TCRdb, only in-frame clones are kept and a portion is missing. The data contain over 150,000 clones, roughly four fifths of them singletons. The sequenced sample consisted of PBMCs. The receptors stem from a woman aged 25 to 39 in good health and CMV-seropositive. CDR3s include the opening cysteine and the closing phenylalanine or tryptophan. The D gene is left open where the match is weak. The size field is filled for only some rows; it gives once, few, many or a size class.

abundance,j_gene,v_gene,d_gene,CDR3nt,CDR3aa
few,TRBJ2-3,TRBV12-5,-,TGTGCTAGTGGTTTGGGTACTACAGATACGCAGTATTTT,CASGLGTTDTQYF
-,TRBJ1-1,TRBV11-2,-,TGTGCCAGTCGAGTTAATATGAACACTGAAGCTTTCTTT,CASRVNMNTEAFF
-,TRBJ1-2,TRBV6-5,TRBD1,TGTGCCACACGAGGGGGCTCTAGCTACACCTTC,CATRGGSSYTF
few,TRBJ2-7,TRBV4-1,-,TGCGCCAGCAGCCAAGAGGGCCTCCGGGAGCAGTACTTC,CASSQEGLREQYF
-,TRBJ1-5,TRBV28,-,TGTGCCAGCAGCGGGGCAGGGGGCAATCAGCCCCAGCATTTT,CASSGAGGNQPQHF
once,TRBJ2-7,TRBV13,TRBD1,TGTGCCAGCAGTCTCGACAGGGGGCGCGGCTACTACGAGCAGTACTTC,CASSLDRGRGYYEQYF
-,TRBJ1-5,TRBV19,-,TGTGCCAGTAGTATGGGCCTGTATAGCAATCAGCCCCAGCATTTT,CASSMGLYSNQPQHF
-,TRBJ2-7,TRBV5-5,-,TGTGCCAGCAGCTCGGCCCAGGGGGGCCACTACGAGCAGTACTTC,CASSSAQGGHYEQYF
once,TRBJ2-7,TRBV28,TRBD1,TGTGCCAGCAGTTTATCTCGGACAGGGATAGTCCCTCGCTACTACGAGCAGTACTTC,CASSLSRTGIVPRYYEQYF
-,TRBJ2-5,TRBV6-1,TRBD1,TGTGCCAGCAGTGAGTCGACAGGGCGCCCGCAAGAGACCCAGTACTTC,CASSESTGRPQETQYF
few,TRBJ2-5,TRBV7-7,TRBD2,TGTGCCAGCAGCCGGAGGACTAGCGGGATGTACCAAGAGACCCAGTACTTC,CASSRRTSGMYQETQYF
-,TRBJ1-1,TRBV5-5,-,TGTGCCAACCAGGCGGGATCTGAAGCTTTCTTT,CANQAGSEAFF
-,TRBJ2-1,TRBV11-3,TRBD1,TGTGCCAGCAGCCCGACAGGGGGAGGATACAATGAGCAGTTCTTC,CASSPTGGGYNEQFF
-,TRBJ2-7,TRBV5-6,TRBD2,TGTGCCAGCTCCTCGGGGCGGGAGGGCCTCCACGAGCAGTACTTC,CASSSGREGLHEQYF
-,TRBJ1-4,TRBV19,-,TGTGCCAGTAGTTTGACAGGTTCTAATGAAAAACTGTTTTTT,CASSLTGSNEKLFF
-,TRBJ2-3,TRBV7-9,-,TGTGCCAGCAGCCCCGGGGGTGGGCTACGCACAGATACGCAGTATTTT,CASSPGGGLRTDTQYF
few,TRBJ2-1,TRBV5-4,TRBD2,TGTGCCAGCAGCTCTAGGACTAGCGGGAGCAATGAGCAGTTCTTC,CASSSRTSGSNEQFF
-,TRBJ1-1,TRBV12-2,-,TGTGCAAGTCGCGGGCCGCTGAACACTGAAGCTTTCTTT,CASRGPLNTEAFF
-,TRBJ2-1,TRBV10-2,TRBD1,TGCGCCAGCAGCCCTGCAGGGGGCTCGGGTTTCAATGAGCAGTTCTTC,CASSPAGGSGFNEQFF
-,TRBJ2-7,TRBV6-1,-,TGTGCCAGCAGTTCCCAACAGGGCTCCTACGAGCAGTACTTC,CASSSQQGSYEQYF
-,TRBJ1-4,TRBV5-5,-,TGTGCCAGCAGCTTACTGACCGGGGAACTGTTTTTT,CASSLLTGELFF
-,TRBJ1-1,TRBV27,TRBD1,TGTGCCAGCAGAACAGGGGGAGACCTTGAAGCTTTCTTT,CASRTGGDLEAFF
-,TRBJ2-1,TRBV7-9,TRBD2,TGTTCCAGCAGTCCCTTAGCGGGTCCGTCCTACAATGAGCAGTTCTTC,CSSSPLAGPSYNEQFF
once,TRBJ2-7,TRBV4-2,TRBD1,TGTGCCAGCAGCCAAGAGTCGGGACAGGGGCCCCGCTTTGGCCCTGGCTACGAGCAGTACTTC,CASSQESGQGPRFGPGYEQYF
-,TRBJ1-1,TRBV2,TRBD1,TGTGCCAGCAGCTACAGGGGGCTCACTGAAGCTTTCTTT,CASSYRGLTEAFF
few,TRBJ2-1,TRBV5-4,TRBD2,TGTGCCAGCCGCCTGGGCGGGAGGGCCGATGAGCAGTTCTTC,CASRLGGRADEQFF
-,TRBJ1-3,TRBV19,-,TGTGCCAGTAGTCCGGACTCTACGCTTTTCTCTGGAAACACCATATATTTT,CASSPDSTLFSGNTIYF
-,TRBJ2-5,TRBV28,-,TGTGCCAGCAGTTTGGCGGGGGAGACCCAGTACTTC,CASSLAGETQYF
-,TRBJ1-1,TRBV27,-,TGTGCCAGCAGTTTACCGTCCTTTGAAGCTTTCTTT,CASSLPSFEAFF
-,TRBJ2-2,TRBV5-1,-,TGCGCCAGCAGCCAAGGACTGTTTAACACCGGGGAGCTGTTTTTT,CASSQGLFNTGELFF
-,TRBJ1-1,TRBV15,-,TGTGCCACCAGCAGAGATCTTCGAGACACTGAAGCTTTCTTT,CATSRDLRDTEAFF
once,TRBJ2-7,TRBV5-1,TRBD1,TGCGCCAGCAGCTTTGAGCCGGGACAGGGTCCCTACGAGCAGTACTTC,CASSFEPGQGPYEQYF
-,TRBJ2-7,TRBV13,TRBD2,TGTGCCAGCAGCATGACTAGCGGGAGGTGGTACGAGCAGTACTTC,CASSMTSGRWYEQYF
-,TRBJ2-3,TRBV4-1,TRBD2,TGCGCCAGCAGCCAAGACCCCGGGAGGCCCAGCGACACAGATACGCAGTATTTT,CASSQDPGRPSDTDTQYF
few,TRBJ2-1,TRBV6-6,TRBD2,TGTGCCAGCAGGGAGAGCGGGAGGGCCAATGAGCAGTTCTTC,CASRESGRANEQFF
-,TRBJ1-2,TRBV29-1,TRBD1,TGCAGCGCACAGGGAGGACAGGTTCCCCGTGGCTACACCTTC,CSAQGGQVPRGYTF
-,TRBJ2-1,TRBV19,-,TGTGCCACCTCGATCGGGGACTACAATGAGCAGTTCTTC,CATSIGDYNEQFF
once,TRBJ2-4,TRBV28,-,TGTGCCAGCAGTTTACTTGTAGCCAAAAACATTCAGTACTTC,CASSLLVAKNIQYF
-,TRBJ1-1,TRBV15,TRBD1,TGTGCCACCAGCAGAACAGGGGCTTCGAACACTGAAGCTTTCTTT,CATSRTGASNTEAFF
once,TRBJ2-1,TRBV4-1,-,TGCGCCAGCAGCCTCACCGATGGGAGCCACAATGAGCAGTTCTTC,CASSLTDGSHNEQFF
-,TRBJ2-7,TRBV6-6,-,TGTGCCAGCAGCGACTGGCAGGGTGAAGAGCAGTACTTC,CASSDWQGEEQYF
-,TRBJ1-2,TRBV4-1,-,TGCGCCAGCAGCCAAGGGGCCTTAGCTAACTATGGCTACACCTTC,CASSQGALANYGYTF
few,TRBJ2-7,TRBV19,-,TGTGCCAGTAGTATTGACCCGGGGAGTGAGCAGTACTTC,CASSIDPGSEQYF
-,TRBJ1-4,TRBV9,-,TGTGCCAGCAGCGTAGGTGGAGGAAAACTGTTTTTT,CASSVGGGKLFF
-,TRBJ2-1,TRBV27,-,TGTGCCAGCAGTTTATCCACGGGAGCAGGATACAATGAGCAGTTCTTC,CASSLSTGAGYNEQFF
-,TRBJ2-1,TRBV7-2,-,TGTGCCAGCAGCTTAGAGGACTGGTACTCCTACAATGAGCAGTTCTTC,CASSLEDWYSYNEQFF
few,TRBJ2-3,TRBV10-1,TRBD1,TGCGCCAGCAGTGTTGGGACAGCGACCACAGATACGCAGTATTTT,CASSVGTATTDTQYF
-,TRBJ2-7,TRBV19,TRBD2,TGTGCCAGTACCCGGACCACTAGCGGGAGTGATGAGCAGTACTTC,CASTRTTSGSDEQYF
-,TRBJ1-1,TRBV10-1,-,TGCGCCAGCAGTGAGACCAGCACTGAAGCTTTCTTT,CASSETSTEAFF
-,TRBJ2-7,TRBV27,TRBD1,TGTGCCAGCAGTCCCGGACAGGGAAACTACGAGCAGTACTTC,CASSPGQGNYEQYF
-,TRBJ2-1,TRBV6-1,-,TGTGCCAGCAGTGAACCTGGTTTGTTTCGGGGAGATGAGCAGTTCTTC,CASSEPGLFRGDEQFF
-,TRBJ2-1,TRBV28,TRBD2,TGTGCCAGCACCTCGGGACTAGGATCCTACAATGAGCAGTTCTTC,CASTSGLGSYNEQFF
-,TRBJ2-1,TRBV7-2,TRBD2,TGTGCCAGCAGCTTTAATGCGGGAGGATGGTACAATGAGCAGTTCTTC,CASSFNAGGWYNEQFF